Shown below are 18 T cell receptor beta chains from a single sample sequenced in a study of blood T cell repertoires in COVID-19. TCRdb's copy holds only in-frame clones and misses some; the assay was immunoSEQ multiplex PCR. The sample carries roughly 150,000 clones, 79% recorded once. The sample comprised PBMCs or T cells enriched from blood (not recorded which). These receptors originate from a woman aged 70-85 years in a cohort exposed to, infected with or recovered from COVID-19 (not recorded which).

This chain uses TRBV7-8 with TRBJ1-1; 7 positions agree with TRBD1. Germline CDR1 reads SGHVS; CDR2 reads FQNEAQ. Trimming removed 5 bases from V and 1 base from J; junction bases left unmatched: 4. The CDR3 runs to 14 residues. CDR3 amino acids: CASSPRTGNTEAFF. CDR3 sequence (DNA): TGTGCCAGCAGCCCCCGGACAGGGAACACTGAAGCTTTCTTT.

The chain has TRBV5-1 and TRBJ2-7, with D maybe TRBD1 (7 bases). Trimming removed 2 bases from V and 0 bases from J, with 18 bases in between. Germline assignment: CDR1 SGHRS and CDR2 YFSETQ. The CDR3 consists of 17 residues. Here the CDR3 DNA reads TGCGCCAGCAGCTTCCCCGCCGCGGGGACAGTCTCCTACGAGCAGTACTTC. Translated, it gives CASSFPAAGTVSYEQYF. Full variable domain (missing parts from reference TRBV5-1 and TRBJ2-7): KAGVTQTPRYLIKTRGQQVTLSCSPISGHRSVSWYQQTPGQGLQFLFEYFSETQRNKGNFPGRFSGRQFSNSRSEMNVSTLELGDSALYLCASSFPAAGTVSYEQYFGPGTRLTVT.

About this clone itself: Other DNA variants within this sample encode the same CDR3. The V call is TRBV18, the J call TRBJ1-2; D ambiguous. V was trimmed by 3 bases and J by 0 bases, leaving 14 bases between them. The CDR3 totals 16 residues. Looked up from germline, CDR1 is KGHSH and CDR2 is LQKENI. CDR3 sequence reads: CASSPPFSRANYGYTF. DNA for the CDR3: TGTGCCAGCTCACCTCCGTTTTCCCGGGCTAACTATGGCTACACCTTC.

This clone occurred a few times. The chain uses TRBV6-2 or TRBV6-3 and TRBJ2-7; TRBD1 might be the D (7 bases). Trimming took 2 bases from V and 7 from J, leaving 15 bases between them. The length of the CDR3 is 14 residues. Germline V gene data show CDR1 as MNHEY and CDR2 as SVGEGT. CDR3 loop: CASSYLRGAREQYF. CDR3 nucleotides: TGTGCCAGCAGTTACCTCAGGGGGGCGAGGGAGCAGTACTTC.

Written as DNA, the CDR3 is TGCGCCAGCAAAGGTCGGGTCACTAGCGGGATTGGTGAGCAGTTCTTC. It translates to CASKGRVTSGIGEQFF. This sequence joins TRBV5-1 and TRBJ2-1; 10 bases are shared with TRBD2. The CDR3 totals 16 residues. From germline, CDR1 is SGHRS and CDR2 YFSETQ. V shed 6 bases, J shed 9 bases, and the junction held 15 bases outside the gene matches.

In its sample, this clone was seen once. This chain joins TRBV5-4 and TRBJ1-4; TRBD1 matches 7 bases. The germline gives CDR1 SGHNT, CDR2 YYREEE (reference sequence). Unmatched junction bases numbered 10, after V lost 4 bases and J lost 7 bases. This CDR3 contains 15 residues. The CDR3 is CASSTRQGAGEKLFF. DNA of the CDR3: TGTGCCAGCAGCACCCGACAGGGAGCGGGTGAAAAACTGTTTTTT.

The rearrangement uses TRBV6-5 and TRBJ1-4; no clear D. The germline V and J ends were trimmed by 6 bases and 13 bases, with 12 bases remaining between them. This CDR3 is built from 11 residues. Germline CDR1 is MNHEY and CDR2 is SVGAGI. The CDR3 loop is CASSDSITLFF. The DNA for the CDR3 is TGTGCCAGCAGCGACTCCATTACACTGTTTTTT.

The DNA of the CDR3 is TGTGCCAGCAGCTTAGGGACAGGCCAAAATGAAAAACTGTTTTTT. This codes for CASSLGTGQNEKLFF. The chain combines TRBV7-9 with TRBJ1-4; 7 bases match TRBD1. V was clipped by 1 base and J by 5 bases; unmatched bases: 4. The germline gives CDR1 SEHNR, CDR2 FQNEAQ (reference sequence). The CDR3 has 15 residues.

J is TRBJ1-5 and V is TRBV28; TRBD1 might be the D (6 bases). CDR3 length: 13 residues. V lost 6 bases to trimming and J lost 3 bases, with 9 bases between them. Germline V gene data show CDR1 as MDHEN and CDR2 as SYDVKM. CDR3 nucleotides: TGTGCCAGCAGACAGGGAAACAATCAGCCCCAGCATTTT. Protein sequence: CASRQGNNQPQHF.

The chain uses TRBV6-4 and TRBJ2-1; no clear D. Germline V lookup: CDR1 MRHNA, CDR2 SNTAGT. The CDR3 is made up of 15 amino acids. V lost 8 bases, J lost 0 bases, and 14 bases lay in between. CDR3 DNA sequence: TGTGCCAGCTATCCTGCCGCGAGCTCCTACAATGAGCAGTTCTTC. Translation gives CASYPAASSYNEQFF.

This clone showed up just a few times. The chain employs TRBV12-5 and TRBJ1-2; D gene uncertain. Trimming removed 6 bases at V and 8 bases at J, with 13 bases between. The CDR3 has 12 residues. CDR1 is LGHNT, CDR2 FRNRAP, per germline. CDR3 sequence (DNA): TGTGCTAGTGGACCGGGTTACGGAGGCTACACCTTC. Protein product: CASGPGYGGYTF.

This chain uses TRBV28 with TRBJ2-5; 9 bases line up with TRBD2. Unmatched junction bases numbered 7, after V lost 7 bases and J lost 4 bases. Germline V gives CDR1 MDHEN, CDR2 SYDVKM. The CDR3 sequence is 14 residues long. In DNA form, the CDR3 reads TGTGCCAGCACCGAAATAGCGGGAGCAGAGACCCAGTACTTC. This gives the protein CASTEIAGAETQYF. Full variable domain (missing parts from reference TRBV28 and TRBJ2-5): DVKVTQSSRYLVKRTGEKVFLECVQDMDHENMFWYRQDPGLGLRLIYFSYDVKMKEKGDIPEGYSVSREKKERFSLILESASTNQTSMYLCASTEIAGAETQYFGPGTRLLVL.

The chain has TRBV5-4 and TRBJ2-1, with 8 positions matching TRBD2. This CDR3 has 16 amino acids. Germline CDR1 SGHNT, CDR2 YYREEE (reference sequence). V trimming: 4 bases; J trimming: 2 bases; junction bases outside the gene matches: 8. The CDR3 spells CASSPQGGLAYNEQFF. The CDR3 DNA sequence: TGTGCCAGCAGCCCCCAAGGGGGACTAGCCTACAATGAGCAGTTCTTC.

CDR3 sequence: CASSQSNRGLTGELFF. CDR3 DNA: TGTGCCAGCAGCCAAAGCAACAGGGGTTTGACCGGGGAGCTGTTTTTT. The J gene is TRBJ2-2, the V gene TRBV7-9; 7 positions agree with TRBD1. Germline CDR1 SEHNR, CDR2 FQNEAQ (reference sequence). This CDR3 contains 16 residues. V shed 5 bases and J 5 bases; nucleotides not matched to a gene: 11.

This chain joins TRBV27 and TRBJ2-7; possible D gene TRBD2, 5 bases. Between the trimmed V and J ends, which lost 3 bases and 4 bases, there was a span of 13 bases. Germline lookup yields CDR1 MNHEY and CDR2 SMNVEV (reference sequence). This CDR3 is built from 14 residues. The DNA of the CDR3 is TGTGCCAGCAGTTTTAACGGGATCGCTTACGAGCAGTACTTC. This encodes CASSFNGIAYEQYF.

The V gene is TRBV5-1, the J gene TRBJ2-3, with TRBD2 matching over 9 bases. CDR1 and CDR2 from the germline V gene are SGHRS and YFSETQ. J gave up 3 bases and V 4 bases, and 0 bases lay outside the gene matches. The CDR3 loop spans 13 amino acids. DNA of the CDR3: TGCGCCAGCAGCACTAGCGGGACAGATACGCAGTATTTT. Its protein is CASSTSGTDTQYF.

J is TRBJ2-7 and V is TRBV6-5, with D maybe TRBD1 (5 bases). The CDR3 covers 14 residues. V dropped 6 bases and J dropped 7 bases, with 19 bases sitting between them. From germline, CDR1 is MNHEY and CDR2 SVGAGI. The CDR3: CASSASGAVGEQYF. In DNA form, the CDR3 reads TGTGCCAGCAGCGCGAGTGGGGCAGTGGGGGAGCAGTACTTC.

The chain carries TRBV7-9 and TRBJ2-3, with D hard to call. V was clipped by 5 bases and J by 0 bases, with 15 bases between them. There are 16 residues in the CDR3. CDR1 and CDR2 from the germline V gene are SEHNR and FQNEAQ (reference sequence). CDR3 sequence (DNA): TGTGCCAGCAGCCCGCGCAGGCTATCTAGCACAGATACGCAGTATTTT. Its protein product is CASSPRRLSSTDTQYF. Drawing the rest from reference TRBV7-9 and TRBJ2-3, the complete variable domain is DTGVSQNPRHKITKRGQNVTFRCDPISEHNRLYWYRQTLGQGPEFLTYFQNEAQLEKSRLLSDRFSAERPKGSFSTLEIQRTEQGDSAMYLCASSPRRLSSTDTQYFGPGTRLTVL.